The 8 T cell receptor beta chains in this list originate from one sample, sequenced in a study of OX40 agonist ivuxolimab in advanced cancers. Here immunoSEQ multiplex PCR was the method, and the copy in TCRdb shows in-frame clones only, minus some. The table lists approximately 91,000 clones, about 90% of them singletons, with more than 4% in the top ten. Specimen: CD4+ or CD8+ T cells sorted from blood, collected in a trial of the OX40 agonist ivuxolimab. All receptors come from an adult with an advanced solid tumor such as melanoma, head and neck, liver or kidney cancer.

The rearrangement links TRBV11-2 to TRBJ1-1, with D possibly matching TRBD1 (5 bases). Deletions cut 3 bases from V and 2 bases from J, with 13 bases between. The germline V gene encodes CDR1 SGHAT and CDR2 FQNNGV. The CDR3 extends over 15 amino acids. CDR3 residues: CASSLGPVINTEAFF. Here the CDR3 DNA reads TGTGCCAGCAGCTTGGGACCCGTAATTAACACTGAAGCTTTCTTT.

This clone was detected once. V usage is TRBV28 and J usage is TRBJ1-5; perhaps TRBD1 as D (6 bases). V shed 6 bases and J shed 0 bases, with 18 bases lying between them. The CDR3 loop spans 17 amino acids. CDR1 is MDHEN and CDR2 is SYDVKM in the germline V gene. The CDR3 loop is CASRSSDSLYSNQPQHF. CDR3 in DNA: TGTGCCAGCAGGTCCTCGGACAGTCTTTATAGCAATCAGCCCCAGCATTTT.

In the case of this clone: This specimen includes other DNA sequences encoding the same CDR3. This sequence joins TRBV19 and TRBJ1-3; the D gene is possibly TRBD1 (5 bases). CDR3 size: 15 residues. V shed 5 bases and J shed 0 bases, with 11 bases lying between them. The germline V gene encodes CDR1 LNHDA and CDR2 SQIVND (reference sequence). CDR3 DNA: TGTGCCAGTAGTCGGGACGGCGGCTCTGGAAACACCATATATTTT. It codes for CASSRDGGSGNTIYF. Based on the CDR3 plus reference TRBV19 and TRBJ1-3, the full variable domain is DGGITQSPKYLFRKEGQNVTLSCEQNLNHDAMYWYRQDPGQGLRLIYYSQIVNDFQKGDIAEGYSVSREKKESFPLTVTSAQKNPTAFYLCASSRDGGSGNTIYFGEGSWLTVV.

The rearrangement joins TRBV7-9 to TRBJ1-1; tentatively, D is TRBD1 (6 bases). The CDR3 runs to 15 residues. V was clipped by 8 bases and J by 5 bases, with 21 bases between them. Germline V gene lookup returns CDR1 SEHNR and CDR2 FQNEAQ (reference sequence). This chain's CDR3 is CASLGGAGLWTEAFF. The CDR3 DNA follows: TGTGCCAGCCTTGGGGGGGCTGGACTGTGGACTGAAGCTTTCTTT.

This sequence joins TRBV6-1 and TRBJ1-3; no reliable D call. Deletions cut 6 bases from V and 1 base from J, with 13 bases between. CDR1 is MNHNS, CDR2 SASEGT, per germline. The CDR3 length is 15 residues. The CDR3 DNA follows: TGTGCCAGCAGCACCCCGTTAGTTTCTGGAAACACCATATATTTT. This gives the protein CASSTPLVSGNTIYF.

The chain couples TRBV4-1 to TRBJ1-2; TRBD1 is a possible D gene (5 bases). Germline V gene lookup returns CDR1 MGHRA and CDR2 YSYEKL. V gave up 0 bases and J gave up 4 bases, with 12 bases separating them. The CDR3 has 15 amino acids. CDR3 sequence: CASSQDKQVLYGYTF. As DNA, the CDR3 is TGCGCCAGCAGCCAAGATAAACAGGTACTCTATGGCTACACCTTC.

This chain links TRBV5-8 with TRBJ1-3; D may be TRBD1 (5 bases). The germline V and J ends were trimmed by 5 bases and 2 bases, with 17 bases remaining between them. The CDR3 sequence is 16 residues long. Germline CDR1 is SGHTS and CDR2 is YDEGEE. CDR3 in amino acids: CASRFRRRGAGNTIYF. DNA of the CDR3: TGTGCCAGCAGATTCCGACGGAGGGGAGCTGGAAACACCATATATTTT.

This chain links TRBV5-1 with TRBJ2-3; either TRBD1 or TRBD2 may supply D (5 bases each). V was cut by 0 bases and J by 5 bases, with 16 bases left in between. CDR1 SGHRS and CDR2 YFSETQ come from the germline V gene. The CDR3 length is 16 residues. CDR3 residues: CASSLEAGRGGDTQYF. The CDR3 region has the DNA TGCGCCAGCAGCTTGGAAGCCGGGCGTGGGGGAGATACGCAGTATTTT.